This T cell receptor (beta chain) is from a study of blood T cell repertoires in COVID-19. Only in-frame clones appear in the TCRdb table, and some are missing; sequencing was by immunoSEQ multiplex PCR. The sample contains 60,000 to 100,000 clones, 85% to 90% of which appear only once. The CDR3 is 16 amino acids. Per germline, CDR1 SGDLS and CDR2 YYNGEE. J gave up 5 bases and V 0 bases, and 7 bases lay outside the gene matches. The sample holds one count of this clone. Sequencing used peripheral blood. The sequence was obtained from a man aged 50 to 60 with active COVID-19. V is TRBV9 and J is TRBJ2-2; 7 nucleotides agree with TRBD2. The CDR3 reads CASSVDPGLSTGELFF. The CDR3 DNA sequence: TGTGCCAGCAGCGTAGACCCGGGACTATCTACCGGGGAGCTGTTTTTT.